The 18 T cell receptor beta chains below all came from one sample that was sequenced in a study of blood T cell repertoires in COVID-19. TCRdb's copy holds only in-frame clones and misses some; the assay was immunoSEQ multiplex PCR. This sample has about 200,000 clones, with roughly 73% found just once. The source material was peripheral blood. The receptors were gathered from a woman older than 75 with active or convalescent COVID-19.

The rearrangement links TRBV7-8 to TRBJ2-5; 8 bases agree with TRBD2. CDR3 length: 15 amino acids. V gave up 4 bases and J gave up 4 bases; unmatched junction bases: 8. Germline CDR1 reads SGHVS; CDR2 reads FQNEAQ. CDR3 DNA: TGTGCCAGCAGCTCGTCCCCGGGGGGGGGAGAGACCCAGTACTTC. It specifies CASSSSPGGGETQYF.

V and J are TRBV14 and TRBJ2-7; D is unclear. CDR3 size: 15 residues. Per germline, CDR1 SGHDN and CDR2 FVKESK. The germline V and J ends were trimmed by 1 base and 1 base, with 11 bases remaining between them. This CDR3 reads CASSQVGRLSYEQYF. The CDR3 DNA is TGTGCCAGCAGCCAAGTGGGCCGGTTATCCTACGAGCAGTACTTC.

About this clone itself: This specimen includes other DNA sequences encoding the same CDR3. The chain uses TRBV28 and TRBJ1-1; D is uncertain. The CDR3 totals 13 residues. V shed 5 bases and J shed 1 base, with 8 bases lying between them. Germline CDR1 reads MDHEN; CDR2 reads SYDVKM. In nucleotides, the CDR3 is TGTGCCAGCAGTCCACCAGGGAACACTGAAGCTTTCTTT. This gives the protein CASSPPGNTEAFF.

CDR3 loop: CSASLVAGEETQYF. In DNA, the CDR3 is TGCAGTGCTAGTTTGGTAGCGGGGGAAGAGACCCAGTACTTC. The chain uses TRBV20-1 and TRBJ2-5, with 9 bases matching TRBD2. J lost 3 bases, V lost 3 bases, and 5 bases had no gene match. The CDR3 covers 14 residues. In germline, CDR1 is DFQATT, CDR2 SNEGSKA (reference sequence).

CDR3 region: CASSAQPGWSYEQYF. In nucleotides, the CDR3 is TGTGCCAGCAGTGCCCAACCAGGGTGGTCCTACGAGCAGTACTTC. This rearrangement joins TRBV2 to TRBJ2-7; D possibly corresponds to TRBD1 (5 bases). The CDR3 has 15 amino acids. V was clipped by 4 bases and J by 1 base, with 14 bases between them. The V gene's germline CDR1 is SNHLY and CDR2 FYNNEI.

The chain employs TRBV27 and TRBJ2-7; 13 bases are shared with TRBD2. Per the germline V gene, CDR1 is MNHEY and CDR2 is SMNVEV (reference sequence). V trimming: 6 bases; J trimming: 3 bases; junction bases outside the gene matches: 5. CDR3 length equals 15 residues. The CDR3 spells CASRTGTSGVYEQYF. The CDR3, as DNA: TGTGCCAGCAGAACCGGGACTAGCGGGGTCTACGAGCAGTACTTC.

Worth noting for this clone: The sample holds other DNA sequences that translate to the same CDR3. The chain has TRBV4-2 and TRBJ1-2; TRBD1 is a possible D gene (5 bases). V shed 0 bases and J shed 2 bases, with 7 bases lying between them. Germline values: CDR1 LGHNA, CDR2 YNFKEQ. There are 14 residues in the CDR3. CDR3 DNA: TGTGCCAGCAGCCAAGATCGACAGAACTATGGCTACACCTTC. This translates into CASSQDRQNYGYTF.

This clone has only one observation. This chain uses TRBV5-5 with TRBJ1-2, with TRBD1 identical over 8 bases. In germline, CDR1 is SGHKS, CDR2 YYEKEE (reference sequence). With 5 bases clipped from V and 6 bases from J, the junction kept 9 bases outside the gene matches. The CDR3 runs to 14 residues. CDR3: CASRQNQGANGYTF. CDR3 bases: TGTGCCAGCAGACAAAATCAGGGGGCAAATGGCTACACCTTC.

CDR3 residues: CASSYNQPQHF. CDR3 DNA: TGTGCCAGCAGTTATAATCAGCCCCAGCATTTT. V and J are TRBV2 and TRBJ1-5; D gene unclear. CDR1 is SNHLY, CDR2 FYNNEI, per germline. This CDR3 is built from 11 residues. With 5 bases removed from V and 4 bases from J, the gap between germline ends came to 3 bases.

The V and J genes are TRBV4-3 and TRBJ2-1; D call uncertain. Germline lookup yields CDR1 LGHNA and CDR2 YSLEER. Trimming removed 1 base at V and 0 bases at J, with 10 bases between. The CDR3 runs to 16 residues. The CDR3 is CASSQVYSLSYNEQFF. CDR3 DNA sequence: TGCGCCAGCAGCCAAGTTTACAGCCTCTCCTACAATGAGCAGTTCTTC.

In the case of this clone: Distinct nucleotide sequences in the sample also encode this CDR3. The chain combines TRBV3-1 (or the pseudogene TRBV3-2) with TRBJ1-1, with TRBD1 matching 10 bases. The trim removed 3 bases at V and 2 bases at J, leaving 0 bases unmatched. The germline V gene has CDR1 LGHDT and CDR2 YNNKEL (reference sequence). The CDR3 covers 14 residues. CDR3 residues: CASSQTGGNTEAFF. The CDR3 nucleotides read TGTGCCAGCAGCCAGACAGGGGGCAACACTGAAGCTTTCTTT.

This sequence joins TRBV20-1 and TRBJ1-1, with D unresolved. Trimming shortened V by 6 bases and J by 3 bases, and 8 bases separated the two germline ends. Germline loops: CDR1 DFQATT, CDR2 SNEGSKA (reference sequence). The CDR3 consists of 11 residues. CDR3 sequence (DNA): TGCAGTGCCGCCGGGGACACTGAAGCTTTCTTT. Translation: CSAAGDTEAFF.

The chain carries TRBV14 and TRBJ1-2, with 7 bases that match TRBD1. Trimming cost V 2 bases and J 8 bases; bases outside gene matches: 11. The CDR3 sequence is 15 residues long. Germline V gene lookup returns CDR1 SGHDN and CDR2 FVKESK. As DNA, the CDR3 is TGTGCCAGCAGCCAACGATCGGTAACAGGGGTAGGCTACACCTTC. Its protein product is CASSQRSVTGVGYTF.

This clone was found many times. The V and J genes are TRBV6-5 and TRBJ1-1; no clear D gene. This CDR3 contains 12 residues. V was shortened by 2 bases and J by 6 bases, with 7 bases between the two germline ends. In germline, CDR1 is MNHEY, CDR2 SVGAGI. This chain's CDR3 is CASSYRGSEAFF. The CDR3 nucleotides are TGTGCCAGCAGTTACCGGGGTTCTGAAGCTTTCTTT.

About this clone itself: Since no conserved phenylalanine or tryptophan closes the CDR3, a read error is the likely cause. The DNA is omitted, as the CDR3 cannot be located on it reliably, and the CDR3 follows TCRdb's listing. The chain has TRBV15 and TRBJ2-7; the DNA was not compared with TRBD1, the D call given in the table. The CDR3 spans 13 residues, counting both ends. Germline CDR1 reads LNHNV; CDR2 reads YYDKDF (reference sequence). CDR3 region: CATSTPIVRDSGS.

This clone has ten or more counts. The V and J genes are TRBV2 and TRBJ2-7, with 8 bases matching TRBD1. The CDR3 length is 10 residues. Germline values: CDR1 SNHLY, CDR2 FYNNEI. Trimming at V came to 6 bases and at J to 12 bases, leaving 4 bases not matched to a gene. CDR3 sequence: CASRDRVPYF. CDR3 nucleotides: TGTGCCAGCAGGGACAGGGTGCCGTACTTC.

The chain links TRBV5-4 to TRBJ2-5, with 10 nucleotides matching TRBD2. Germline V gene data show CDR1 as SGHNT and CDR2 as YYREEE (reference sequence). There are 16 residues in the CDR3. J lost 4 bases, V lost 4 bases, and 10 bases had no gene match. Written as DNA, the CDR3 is TGTGCCAGCAGCCCCGGGGGAGCGGGGGGGCGAGAGACCCAGTACTTC. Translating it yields CASSPGGAGGRETQYF.

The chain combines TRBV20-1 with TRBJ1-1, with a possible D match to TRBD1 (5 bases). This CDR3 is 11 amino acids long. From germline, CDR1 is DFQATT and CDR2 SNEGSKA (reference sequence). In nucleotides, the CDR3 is TGCACCACTGGGGGGGTCACTGAAGCTTTCTTT. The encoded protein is CTTGGVTEAFF.